The present TCR beta chain was sequenced within a study of vaccination and CD4 T cells after COVID-19 (dated by TCRdb to the early 2020s). In the study overall: SARS-CoV-2 positivity had been established in the convalescent patients by nasal swab PCR, and mild disease was recorded in nine of these patients and severe disease in one. The convalescent cohort comprised six males and four females, including two Hispanic individuals, seven Caucasians, two Asians and one multiracial person. Each participant got two doses of either the Pfizer-BioNTech BNT162b2 vaccine (n=8) or the Moderna mRNA-1273 vaccine (n=2). Post-COVID blood samples from convalescent patients were collected a median of about 100 days after diagnosis, with a range of roughly 30 to 161 days. Post-vaccine blood samples were collected a median of about 69 days after the second vaccine dose, ranging from about 13 to 250 days. Overlapping spike peptide pools from SARS-CoV-2 and from the common cold coronaviruses HCoV-NL63, HCoV-OC43 and HCoV-229E were used as culture stimuli. Control cultures used a CEFX viral epitope pool as positive control, an HIV-1 Nef peptide pool as negative control, or no peptide. The spike-specific CD4+ TCR repertoire was compared before and after mRNA vaccination in fewer than eleven COVID-19 convalescent patients and a handful of infection-naive healthy vaccine recipients. The study at large found these results: Only a relatively small number of convalescent patients were included in the study, and early timepoints following natural infection were not analyzed. The median count of SARS-CoV-2-reactive clonotypes went up from 20 to 25 after infection to a few dozen after vaccination, although the change was not significant. In convalescent patients, nearly all vaccine-specific clones (304 of 307) were found to be mono-reactive for SARS-CoV-2 spike rather than cross-reactive with common cold coronaviruses. In convalescent patients, a median 86.3% of post-vaccine SARS-CoV-2-reactive clones were detected only after vaccination, and vaccine-specific priming was suggested by this finding.

Per the publication, the treatment or condition label means: approximately 10-day PBMC culture with coronavirus spike peptide pools or control peptides (ViraFEST assay). The ViraFEST assay was used in the study, in which antigen-specific T cells were expanded with peptide pools and expanded clonotypes were subsequently identified by TCR sequencing. The convalescent patients' positive SARS-CoV-2 PCR tests fell between March and December 2020, which was before the Alpha, Beta and Delta variants emerged in the United States. Each well held around 2.1 million PBMCs cultured with roughly 10 ug/ml peptide pools in IMDM containing 5% human AB serum and roughly 10 IU/ml IL-2. Half of the culture medium was replaced with fresh IL-2-containing medium on days 3 and 7. After more than 8 days of culture, CD4+ T cells were isolated by negative selection using the EasySep CD4+ T cell isolation kit. Ficoll-Paque Plus gradient centrifugation was used to isolate PBMCs from whole blood, and the isolated PBMCs were then either used fresh or cryopreserved at -140C. Triplicate wells were generally used for each culture condition.

To prepare the library, PCR was applied. DNA from cultured CD4+ T cells was subjected to TCR sequencing with the Oncomine TCR Beta short-read assay at the Johns Hopkins FTIC core. The QIAamp micro DNA kit was used to extract genomic DNA from the cultured CD4+ T cells. The Oncomine TCR Beta libraries from cultured CD4+ T cells were pooled using unique dual indexes and then sequenced on an Illumina iSeq 100. In the authors' own workflow: Non-productive sequences were removed, and CDR3s that did not start with C, did not end with F or W, or were shorter than 7 amino acids were discarded. Antigen-specific clonotypes were identified with the MANAFEST web application by comparing peptide-stimulated wells with reference and other culture wells. Positive clones required FDR below 0.05, an odds ratio above 5, and productive frequency above 0.1% in at least two of three replicate wells. Clonotypes that were significantly expanded in both SARS-CoV-2 spike wells and at least one common cold coronavirus spike condition were defined as cross-reactive. CDR3 homology was assessed with Levenshtein distances (stringdist) and unrooted phylogenetic trees (ape) in R version 3.6.1. TCRdb redid the processing of the public reads, applying fastp at Q25 and MiXCR, and retained in-frame beta chains. Entries that share a CDR3 protein sequence are merged under the most common genes and DNA. For this entry, the V and J calls and clone size follow TCRdb and not the study's own pipeline. The sample data list fewer than 15,000 distinct CDR3 sequences, and 56% of these were observed just once. In total, the top ten clones hold about 12% of the sample.

As to this clonotype: Its antigen is unknown. No much larger clonotype is one base removed from it; base qualities were not supplied.

Sequenced: CD4+ T cells from blood, cultured in vitro. The sequence derives from a human donor who had recovered from COVID-19.

The CDR3 region: CASSYVAGGRTQYF. The DNA reads as follows: TGTGCCAGCAGTTACGTAGCGGGAGGGCGGACGCAGTATTTT. The sequence links TRBV6-2 or TRBV6-3 to TRBJ2-3, with 11 middle bases fitting TRBD2. Via the germline V gene, CDR1 is MNHEY and CDR2 SVGEGT. Relative to germline, V is missing 2 bases and J is missing 9 bases, with 4 bases of the junction outside any gene match. From the cysteine through the phenylalanine, the CDR3 covers 14 amino acids. The DNA shown is the 42-base CDR3, in frame from base 1.